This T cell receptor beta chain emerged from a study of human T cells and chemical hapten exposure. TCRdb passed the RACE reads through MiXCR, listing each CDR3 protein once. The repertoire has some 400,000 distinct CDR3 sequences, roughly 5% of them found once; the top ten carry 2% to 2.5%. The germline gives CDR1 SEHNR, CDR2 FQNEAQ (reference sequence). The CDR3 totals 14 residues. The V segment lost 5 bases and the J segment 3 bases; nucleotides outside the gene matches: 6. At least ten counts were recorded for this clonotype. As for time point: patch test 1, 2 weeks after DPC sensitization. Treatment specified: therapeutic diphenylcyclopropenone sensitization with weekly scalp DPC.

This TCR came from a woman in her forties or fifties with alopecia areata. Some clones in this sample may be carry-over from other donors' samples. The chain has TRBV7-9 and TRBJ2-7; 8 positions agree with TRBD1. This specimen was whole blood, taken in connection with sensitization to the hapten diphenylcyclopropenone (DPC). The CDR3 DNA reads TGTGCCAGCAGCCCGGGGGACAGGATCTACGAGCAGTACTTC. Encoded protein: CASSPGDRIYEQYF.